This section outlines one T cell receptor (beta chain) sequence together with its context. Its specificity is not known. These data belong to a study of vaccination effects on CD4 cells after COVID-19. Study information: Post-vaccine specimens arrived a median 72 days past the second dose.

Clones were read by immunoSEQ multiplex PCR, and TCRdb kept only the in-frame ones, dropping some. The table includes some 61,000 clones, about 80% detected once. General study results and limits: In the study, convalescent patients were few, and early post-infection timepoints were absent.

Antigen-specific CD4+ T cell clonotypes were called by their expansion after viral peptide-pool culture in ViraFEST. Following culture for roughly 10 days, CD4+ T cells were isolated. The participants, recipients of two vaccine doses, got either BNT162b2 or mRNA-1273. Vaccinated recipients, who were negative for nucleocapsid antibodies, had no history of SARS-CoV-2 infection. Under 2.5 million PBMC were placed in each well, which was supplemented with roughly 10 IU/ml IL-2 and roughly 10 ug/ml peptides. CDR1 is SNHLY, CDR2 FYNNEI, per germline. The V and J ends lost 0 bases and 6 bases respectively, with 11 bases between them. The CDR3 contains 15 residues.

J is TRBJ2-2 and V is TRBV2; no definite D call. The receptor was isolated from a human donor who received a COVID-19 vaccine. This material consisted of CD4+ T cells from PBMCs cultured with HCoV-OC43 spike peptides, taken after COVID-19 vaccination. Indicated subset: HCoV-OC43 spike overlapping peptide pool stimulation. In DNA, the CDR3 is TGTGCCAGCAGTGAAGCAGTACGAGGAGCCGGGGAGCTGTTTTTT. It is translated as CASSEAVRGAGELFF.